This T cell receptor (beta chain) was observed in a study of blood T cell repertoires in COVID-19. On the study more broadly: Collection of acute and convalescent COVID-19 samples took place in the United States, Italy and Spain. T cells, B-cell-depleted T cells, or PBMCs provided the cDNA or gDNA that served as material.

V lost 3 bases and J lost 6; bases outside the gene matches: 1. CDR3 length: 13 amino acids. In germline, CDR1 is SQVTM, CDR2 ANQGSEA. Study processing details: Nucleated cell number was recorded as an estimate derived from reference gene primer amplification. Repertoires were generated with immunoSEQ multiplex PCR, while TCRdb's copy carries only in-frame clones and drops some. V and J calls and clone size are given by that table; D and trimming were obtained from the DNA. The sample lists 110,000 or so clones, more than 70% occurring once. Source material: peripheral blood. This sequence was found in a man aged 55 to 70 with acute or convalescent COVID-19. V usage is TRBV29-1 and J usage is TRBJ2-1, with 11 bases matching TRBD2. CDR3 region: CSVDSGGGNEQFF. CDR3 coding DNA: TGCAGCGTTGATAGCGGGGGGGGCAATGAGCAGTTCTTC.